A single sample is the source of the 17 T cell receptor beta chains below, sequenced in a study of blood T cell repertoires in COVID-19. The data were produced by immunoSEQ multiplex PCR, yet TCRdb's version contains in-frame clones alone and is incomplete. The data hold approximately 200,000 clones, with approximately 90% observed a single time. Sequenced input: peripheral blood. Source of these receptors: a man in his forties or fifties with acute or convalescent COVID-19.

This clone was seen only a few times. The chain recombines TRBV7-6 with TRBJ2-7, with 10 bases aligning to TRBD2. The V segment lost 4 bases and the J segment 2 bases; nucleotides outside the gene matches: 5. The CDR3 extends over 15 amino acids. Germline V gene lookup returns CDR1 SGHVS and CDR2 FNYEAQ. Here the CDR3 reads CASSSLSGGAYEQYF. The CDR3, as DNA: TGTGCCAGCAGCTCCCTCAGCGGGGGGGCCTACGAGCAGTACTTC.

The chain couples TRBV21-1 to TRBJ2-2; the table gives TRBD1 as D, unverified against the DNA. TRBV21-1 is shown as a pseudogene. The CDR3 spans 15 residues. In DNA, the CDR3 is TGTGCCAGCAGCAGGGGTACAGGGTCGGGCGGGGAGCTGTTTTTT. Its protein product is CASSRGTGSGGELFF.

The chain joins TRBV25-1 to TRBJ1-2; D may be TRBD1 (6 bases). Trimming took 2 bases from V and 2 from J, leaving 12 bases between them. Germline CDR1 MGHDK, CDR2 SYGVNS. This CDR3 has 15 amino acids. This chain's CDR3 is CASSEPGTLNYGYTF. The CDR3 coding sequence is TGTGCCAGCAGTGAACCCGGGACACTAAACTATGGCTACACCTTC.

A word on this clone: At one end the junction does not follow the germline gene, possibly because of a read error. CDR3 residues: CASSAYSRRSRNTIYF. The CDR3 nucleotides are TGTGCCAGCAGCGCATACAGCCGTCGCTCTAGAAACACCATATATTTT. The genes are TRBV3-1 (or the pseudogene TRBV3-2) and TRBJ1-3, with D uncertain. Germline V CDR1 and CDR2: LGHDT, YNNKEL (reference sequence). The CDR3 covers 16 residues.

This sequence joins TRBV4-2 and TRBJ2-3, with 8 bases aligning to TRBD2. Germline CDR1 LGHNA, CDR2 YNFKEQ. J lost 4 bases, V lost 0 bases, and 6 bases had no gene match. The CDR3 has 16 residues. CDR3 nucleotides: TGTGCCAGCAGCCAAGATCGGGGGGGCCGAGCAGATACGCAGTATTTT. Its protein product is CASSQDRGGRADTQYF.

The chain links TRBV11-2 to TRBJ1-6; perhaps TRBD1 as D (5 bases). The V gene lost 5 bases and the J gene lost 2 bases, with 13 bases spanning the gap. The CDR3 is 16 amino acids. CDR1 is SGHAT, CDR2 FQNNGV, per germline. The CDR3 DNA sequence: TGTGCCAGCAGCGCTATCAAGGGGACCTATAATTCACCCCTCCACTTT. This codes for CASSAIKGTYNSPLHF.

The rearrangement joins TRBV5-1 to TRBJ1-2; D is perhaps TRBD1 (5 bases). V was pared by 1 base and J by 0 bases, with 13 bases between. The CDR3 runs 16 residues. Germline V CDR1 and CDR2: SGHRS, YFSETQ. The CDR3 region is CASSLTRAGANYGYTF. The DNA of the CDR3 is TGCGCCAGCAGCTTGACCCGAGCGGGGGCTAACTATGGCTACACCTTC.

The table lists this clone with a few counts. The V gene is TRBV13, the J gene TRBJ2-6, with D unclear. Deletions cut 5 bases from V and 2 bases from J, with 10 bases between. The CDR3 extends over 15 amino acids. In germline, CDR1 is PRHDT, CDR2 FYEKMQ (reference sequence). CDR3 region: CASSRTVPGANVLTF. The CDR3 nucleotides read TGTGCCAGCAGCCGAACAGTGCCTGGGGCCAACGTCCTGACTTTC.

Only one count was recorded for this clone. The chain has TRBV19 and TRBJ1-5; a possible D gene is TRBD1 (5 bases). Germline values: CDR1 LNHDA, CDR2 SQIVND (reference sequence). Trimming took 5 bases from V and 0 from J, leaving 14 bases between them. CDR3 size: 16 residues. CDR3 residues: CASSLRQINSNQPQHF. The CDR3, as DNA: TGTGCCAGTAGTCTTAGACAGATAAATAGCAATCAGCCCCAGCATTTT.

CDR3 loop: CASSDGLAGVAYNEQFF. The CDR3 DNA follows: TGCGCCAGCAGCGACGGACTAGCGGGGGTTGCCTACAATGAGCAGTTCTTC. V usage is TRBV5-1 and J usage is TRBJ2-1; 13 nucleotides align to TRBD2. CDR3 length equals 17 residues. The ends lost 4 bases at V and 2 bases at J; junction bases unmatched: 6. Germline assignment: CDR1 SGHRS and CDR2 YFSETQ. Based on the CDR3 plus reference TRBV5-1 and TRBJ2-1, the full variable domain is KAGVTQTPRYLIKTRGQQVTLSCSPISGHRSVSWYQQTPGQGLQFLFEYFSETQRNKGNFPGRFSGRQFSNSRSEMNVSTLELGDSALYLCASSDGLAGVAYNEQFFGPGTRLTVL.

The chain joins TRBV7-9 to TRBJ1-6; tentative D call: TRBD1 (6 bases). Germline-derived CDR1 and CDR2 are SEHNR and FQNEAQ (reference sequence). This CDR3 comprises 15 residues. Trimming left V 5 bases short and J 6 bases short, with 14 bases between. The DNA of the CDR3 is TGTGCCAGCAGCGCCCAGGGGCAGGCTAATTCACCCCTCCACTTT. Translation: CASSAQGQANSPLHF.

The gene calls are TRBV2 and TRBJ2-4; D is possibly TRBD1 (6 bases). With 6 bases removed from V and 6 bases from J, the gap between germline ends came to 24 bases. Germline CDR1 SNHLY, CDR2 FYNNEI. CDR3 length: 17 residues. The CDR3 nucleotides are TGTGCCAGCAGCCCCGAAAGACGGATACGCAGGGGAAACATTCAGTACTTC. This translates into CASSPERRIRRGNIQYF.

This chain uses TRBV7-8 with TRBJ2-2, with D tentatively TRBD1 (5 bases). The CDR3 runs 13 residues. The V gene lost 2 bases and the J gene lost 6 bases, with 7 bases spanning the gap. Germline V gene lookup returns CDR1 SGHVS and CDR2 FQNEAQ. The CDR3 loop is CASSLQGSGELFF. For the CDR3, the DNA is TGTGCCAGCAGCTTACAGGGATCCGGGGAGCTGTTTTTT.

The chain couples TRBV10-1 to TRBJ2-3, with 7 bases that match TRBD1. CDR3 length equals 14 residues. Trimming removed 4 bases from V and 6 bases from J; junction bases left unmatched: 7. CDR1 and CDR2 (germline): WNHNN, SYGVQD (reference sequence). The chain's CDR3 is CASSGEGGWDTQYF. The DNA for the CDR3 is TGCGCCAGCAGTGGTGAAGGGGGCTGGGATACGCAGTATTTT.

V usage is TRBV3-1 (or the pseudogene TRBV3-2) and J usage is TRBJ1-4; possible D gene TRBD1, 5 bases. V was pared by 0 bases and J by 4 bases, with 9 bases between. The germline gives CDR1 LGHDT, CDR2 YNNKEL (reference sequence). The CDR3 totals 15 residues. Here the CDR3 DNA reads TGTGCCAGCAGCCAAGATCGGGGGAATAATGAAAAACTGTTTTTT. Encoded protein: CASSQDRGNNEKLFF.

CDR3 sequence reads: CASGWYRADQPQHF. The CDR3, as DNA: TGTGCTAGTGGTTGGTACAGGGCCGATCAGCCCCAGCATTTT. V usage is TRBV12-5 and J usage is TRBJ1-5; tentative D call: TRBD1 (6 bases). Germline V gives CDR1 LGHNT, CDR2 FRNRAP. The V and J ends lost 4 bases and 5 bases respectively, with 12 bases between them. The CDR3 spans 14 residues.

The chain has TRBV30 and TRBJ1-2, with 7 bases lining up with TRBD1. The CDR3 loop spans 14 amino acids. V gave up 3 bases and J gave up 3 bases; unmatched junction bases: 7. Germline V gene sequence: CDR1 GTSNPN, CDR2 SVGIG (reference sequence). CDR3 loop: CAWSENRGHYGYTF. DNA for the CDR3: TGTGCCTGGAGCGAGAACAGGGGTCACTATGGCTACACCTTC.